This T cell receptor beta chain is drawn from a study of naive and memory T cell subsets. An oligonucleotide containing a UMI was ligated to the 3' end of TCR cDNA. Whole blood, 2.5 ml, came from adult healthy volunteers. Four PCR rounds used nested alpha and beta constant region primers plus the SP2 primer. TCRdb re-derived calls from the 5' RACE reads in MiXCR, one entry per CDR3 protein. The sample shows approximately 32,000 distinct CDR3 sequences, around 15% of them seen only once. This CDR3 region has 13 residues. Per the germline V gene, CDR1 is DFQATT and CDR2 is SNEGSKA (reference sequence). V was clipped by 1 base and J by 2 bases; unmatched bases: 2. This clonotype was picked up many times.

This chain connects TRBV20-1 to TRBJ2-7, with 7 bases aligning to TRBD1. This TCR was recovered from a female donor in good health. The chain's CDR3 is CSARGDRTYEQYF. In DNA form, the CDR3 reads TGCAGTGCTAGAGGGGACAGAACCTACGAGCAGTACTTC.